Listed below are T cell receptor beta chains from one sample, sequenced in a study of T cell responses to AZD1222 COVID-19 vaccine. Assay: immunoSEQ multiplex PCR; the TCRdb copy retains only in-frame clones and omits some. This sample carries 85,000 to 130,000 clones, nearly 95% of them seen once, and the ten largest clones take about 5%. The sequenced sample was peripheral blood, obtained on day 0 of AZD1222 vaccination. The receptors were gathered from an adult in good health. The CDR3 runs from the conserved cysteine through the conserved F or W. Fields, in order: J gene, V gene, D gene, clone size, CDR3 protein, CDR3 DNA. A D gene is named only where the DNA matches it firmly. Where a row states a size, it is once, few, many or the class of an expanded clone; other rows omit it.

j_call: TRBJ1-3; v_call: TRBV13; d_call: .; clone_size: .; cdr3_aa: CASGGLGASGNTIYF; cdr3_nt: TGTGCCAGCGGGGGCCTGGGGGCCTCTGGAAACACCATATATTTT
j_call: TRBJ2-2; v_call: TRBV7-3; d_call: TRBD1; clone_size: once; cdr3_aa: CASSRQGRDTGELFF; cdr3_nt: TGTGCCAGCAGCCGACAGGGAAGGGACACCGGGGAGCTGTTTTTT
j_call: TRBJ2-7; v_call: TRBV6-5; d_call: .; clone_size: .; cdr3_aa: CASSYPASYEQYF; cdr3_nt: TGTGCCAGCAGTTATCCAGCCTCCTACGAGCAGTACTTC
j_call: TRBJ1-2; v_call: TRBV28; d_call: .; clone_size: .; cdr3_aa: CASREGGDGYTF; cdr3_nt: TGTGCCAGCAGGGAAGGGGGGGATGGCTACACCTTC
j_call: TRBJ2-1; v_call: TRBV4-1; d_call: TRBD2; clone_size: once; cdr3_aa: CASRQLPGNGLAGDNEQFF; cdr3_nt: TGCGCCAGCAGACAATTGCCCGGTAATGGACTAGCGGGAGACAATGAGCAGTTCTTC
j_call: TRBJ1-1; v_call: TRBV20-1; d_call: .; clone_size: .; cdr3_aa: CSASSLKGNTEAFF; cdr3_nt: TGCAGTGCTAGTAGTCTTAAAGGCAACACTGAAGCTTTCTTT
j_call: TRBJ2-3; v_call: TRBV19; d_call: TRBD2; clone_size: .; cdr3_aa: CASSPENGGRATDTQYF; cdr3_nt: TGTGCCAGTAGTCCTGAAAATGGCGGGAGGGCGACAGATACGCAGTATTTT
j_call: TRBJ2-2; v_call: TRBV20-1; d_call: .; clone_size: .; cdr3_aa: CSASRGPGHTGELFF; cdr3_nt: TGCAGTGCTAGTCGGGGTCCTGGACACACCGGGGAGCTGTTTTTT
j_call: TRBJ1-1; v_call: TRBV7-2; d_call: .; clone_size: .; cdr3_aa: CASSLAAVETEAFF; cdr3_nt: TGTGCCAGCAGCTTAGCGGCGGTAGAGACTGAAGCTTTCTTT
j_call: TRBJ2-7; v_call: TRBV10-3; d_call: .; clone_size: .; cdr3_aa: CAIREVGWEQYF; cdr3_nt: TGTGCCATCAGGGAGGTGGGCTGGGAGCAGTACTTC